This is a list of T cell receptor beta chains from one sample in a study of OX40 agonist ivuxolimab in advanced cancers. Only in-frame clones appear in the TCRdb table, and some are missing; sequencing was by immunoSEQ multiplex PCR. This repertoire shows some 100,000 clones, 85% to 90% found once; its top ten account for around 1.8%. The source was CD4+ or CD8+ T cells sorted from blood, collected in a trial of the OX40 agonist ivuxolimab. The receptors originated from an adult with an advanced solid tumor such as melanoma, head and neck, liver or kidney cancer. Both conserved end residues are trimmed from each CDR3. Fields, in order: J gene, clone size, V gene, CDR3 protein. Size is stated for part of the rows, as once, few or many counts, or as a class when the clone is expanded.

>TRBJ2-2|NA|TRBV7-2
ASSLVTSGYTGELF
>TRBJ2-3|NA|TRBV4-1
ASSQDGSGGIDTQY
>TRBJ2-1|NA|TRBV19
ASSRGLAGVLEQF
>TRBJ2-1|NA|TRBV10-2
ASSPVAPKPDEQF
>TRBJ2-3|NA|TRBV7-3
ASSLAYTDTQY
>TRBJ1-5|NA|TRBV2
ASSSLPGTGGNQPQH
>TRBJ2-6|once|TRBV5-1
ASSKKTPSGASSGANVLT
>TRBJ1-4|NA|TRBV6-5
ASSPRTTTNEKLF
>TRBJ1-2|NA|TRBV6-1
ASSEDGRGFDGYT
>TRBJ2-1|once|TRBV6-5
ASSYWGQGGSNEQF